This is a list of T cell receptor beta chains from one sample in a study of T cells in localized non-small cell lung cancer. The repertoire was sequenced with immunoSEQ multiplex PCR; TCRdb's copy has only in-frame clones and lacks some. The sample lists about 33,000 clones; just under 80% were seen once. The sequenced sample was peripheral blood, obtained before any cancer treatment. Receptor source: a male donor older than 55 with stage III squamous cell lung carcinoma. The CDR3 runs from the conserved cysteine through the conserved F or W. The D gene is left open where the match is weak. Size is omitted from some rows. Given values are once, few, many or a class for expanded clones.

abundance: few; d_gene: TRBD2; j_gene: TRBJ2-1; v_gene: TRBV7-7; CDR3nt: TGTGCTAGCAGCTTAGACGCCCGGACTAGCGGGATCACTGAGCAGTTCTTC; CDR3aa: CASSLDARTSGITEQFF
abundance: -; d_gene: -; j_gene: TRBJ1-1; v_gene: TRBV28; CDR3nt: TGTGCCACCTCGGGACAACTCCAAGTCGGGAGTGAAGCTTTCTTT; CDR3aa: CATSGQLQVGSEAFF
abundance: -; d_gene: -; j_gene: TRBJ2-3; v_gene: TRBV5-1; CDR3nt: TGCGCCAGCAGCTTAGCGGGCATAAGTACAGATACGCAGTATTTT; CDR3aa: CASSLAGISTDTQYF
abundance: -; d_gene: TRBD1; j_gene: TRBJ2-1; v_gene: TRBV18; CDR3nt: TGTGCCAGCTCGGACAGGGACAGACTCTACAATGAGCAGTTCTTC; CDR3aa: CASSDRDRLYNEQFF
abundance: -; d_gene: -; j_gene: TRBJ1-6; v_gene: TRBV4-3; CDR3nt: TGCGCCAGCAGGGGCGGGGATTTTAATAATTCACCCCTCCACTTT; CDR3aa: CASRGGDFNNSPLHF
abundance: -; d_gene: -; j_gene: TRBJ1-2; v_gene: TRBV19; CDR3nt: TGTGCCAGTAGTCCCACAGGGCTGGGGGAAGGCTACACCTTC; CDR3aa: CASSPTGLGEGYTF
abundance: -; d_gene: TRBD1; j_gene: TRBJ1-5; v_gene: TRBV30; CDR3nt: TGTGCCTGGAGTGGACAGGGGATAGAGCCCCAGCATTTT; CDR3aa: CAWSGQGIEPQHF
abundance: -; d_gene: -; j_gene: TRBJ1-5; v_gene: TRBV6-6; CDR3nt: TGTGCCAGCAGTTATCCGGGTCAGCCCCAGCATTTT; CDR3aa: CASSYPGQPQHF
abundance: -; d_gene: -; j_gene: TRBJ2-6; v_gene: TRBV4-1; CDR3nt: TGCGCCAGCAGCCAAGAATATGGGGACTCTGGGGCCAACGTCCTGACTTTC; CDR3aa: CASSQEYGDSGANVLTF
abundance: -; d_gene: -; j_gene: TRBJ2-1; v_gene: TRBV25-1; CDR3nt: TGTGCCAGCAGTAGAGGGGCGGGGAATGAGCAGTTCTTC; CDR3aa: CASSRGAGNEQFF
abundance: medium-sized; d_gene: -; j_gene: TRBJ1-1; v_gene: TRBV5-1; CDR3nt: TGCGCCAGCAGCTTGACAGGGAACACTGAAGCTTTCTTT; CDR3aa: CASSLTGNTEAFF
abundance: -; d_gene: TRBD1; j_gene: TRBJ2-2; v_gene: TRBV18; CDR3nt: TGTGCCAGCTCCCTTGGGACAGGGATGGCCACCGGGGAGCTGTTTTTT; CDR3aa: CASSLGTGMATGELFF
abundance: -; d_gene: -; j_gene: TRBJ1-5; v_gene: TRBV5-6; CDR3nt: TGTGCCAGCAGCTTGGATGGGGTGGGGGGTCAGCCCCAGCATTTT; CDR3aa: CASSLDGVGGQPQHF
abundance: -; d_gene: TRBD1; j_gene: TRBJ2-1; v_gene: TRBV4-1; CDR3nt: TGCGCCAGCAGCCAACTACAGGGGAGCCTAAACAATGAGCAGTTCTTC; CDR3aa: CASSQLQGSLNNEQFF
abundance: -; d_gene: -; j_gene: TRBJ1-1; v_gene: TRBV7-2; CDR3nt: TGTGCCAGCAGCTTAGACAGCCTCCGGACGGTGAACACTGAAGCTTTCTTT; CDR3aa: CASSLDSLRTVNTEAFF
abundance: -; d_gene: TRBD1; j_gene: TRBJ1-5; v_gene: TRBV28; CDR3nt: TGTGCCACCAGGGGGGGTGTAGGGCCCCAGCATTTT; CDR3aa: CATRGGVGPQHF
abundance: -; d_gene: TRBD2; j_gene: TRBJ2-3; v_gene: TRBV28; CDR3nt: TGTGCCAGCAGTTACCCTACTAGCGCGAGCACAGATACGCAGTATTTT; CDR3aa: CASSYPTSASTDTQYF
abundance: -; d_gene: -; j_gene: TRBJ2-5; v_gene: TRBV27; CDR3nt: TGTGCCAGCAGTTCATCGGGAGTCCGGGAGACCCAGTACTTC; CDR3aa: CASSSSGVRETQYF
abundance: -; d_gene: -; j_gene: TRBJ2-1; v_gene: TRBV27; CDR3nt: TGTGCCAGCACTTGGGGCGGACCCACCCTCAATGAGCAGTTCTTC; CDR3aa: CASTWGGPTLNEQFF
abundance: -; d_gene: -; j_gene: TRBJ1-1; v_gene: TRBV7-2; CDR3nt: TGTGCCAGCAGAAGCGACCGGAACACTGAAGCTTTCTTT; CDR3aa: CASRSDRNTEAFF
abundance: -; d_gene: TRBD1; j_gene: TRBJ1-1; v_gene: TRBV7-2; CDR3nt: TGTGCCAGCAGCTTAGGAGGGGGCGGCACTGAAGCTTTCTTT; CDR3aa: CASSLGGGGTEAFF
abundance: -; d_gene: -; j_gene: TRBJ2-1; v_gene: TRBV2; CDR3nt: TGTGCCAGCAGTGCCGGGACCCAATCTAATGAGCAGTTCTTC; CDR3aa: CASSAGTQSNEQFF
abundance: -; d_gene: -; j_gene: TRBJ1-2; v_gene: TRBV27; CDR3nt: TGTGCCACCCCGGGGGGCCTACAGGGTGAAGACTATGGCTACACCTTC; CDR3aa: CATPGGLQGEDYGYTF
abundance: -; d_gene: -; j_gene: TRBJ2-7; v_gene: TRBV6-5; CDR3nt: TGTGCCAGCAGTAAACAGGGGGGGACCTACGAGCAGTACTTC; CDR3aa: CASSKQGGTYEQYF
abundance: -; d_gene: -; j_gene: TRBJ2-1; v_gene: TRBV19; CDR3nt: TGTGCCAGTAACCAACTAGGAAGTCAGTTCTTC; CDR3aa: CASNQLGSQFF
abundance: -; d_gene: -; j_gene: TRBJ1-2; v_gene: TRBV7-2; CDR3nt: TGTGCCAGCAGCTTAGAGATGGGGGTGGGTAACTATGGCTACACCTTC; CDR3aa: CASSLEMGVGNYGYTF
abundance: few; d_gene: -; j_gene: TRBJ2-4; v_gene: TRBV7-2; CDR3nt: TGTGCCAGCAGCTTGGCTCAGGGGCGGGGGAACATTCAGTACTTC; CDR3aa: CASSLAQGRGNIQYF
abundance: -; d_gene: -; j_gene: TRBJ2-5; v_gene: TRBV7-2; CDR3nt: TGTGCCAGCAGTAACCGTTGGGAGACCCAGTACTTC; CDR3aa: CASSNRWETQYF
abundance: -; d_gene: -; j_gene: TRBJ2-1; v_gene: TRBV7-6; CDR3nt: TGTGCCAGCAGCTTACGACGGATGTCCTACAATGAGCAGTTCTTC; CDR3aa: CASSLRRMSYNEQFF